This TCR beta chain was identified in a study of shared clonotypes between healthy human individuals. Regarding this clone: Antigen unknown.

The naive CD8 population came from CD45RO-negative cells selected for CCR7, without terminally differentiated effector memory CD45RA+ cells. The study's findings and limits: Four donors held about 5% of naive CD4 clonotypes in common.

The trim removed 4 bases at V and 5 bases at J, leaving 5 bases unmatched. The germline CDR1 and CDR2 sequences are SEHNR and FQNEAQ (reference sequence). The CDR3 is 14 amino acids. The table came from immunoSEQ multiplex PCR; TCRdb's copy has only in-frame clones and leaves some out. Among about 2 million clones listed, around 96% were seen once. This clonotype originated in a man younger than 35 in good health. The sequenced material came from naive CD8+ T cells sorted from blood. The rearrangement joins TRBV7-9 to TRBJ2-5, with 9 positions matching TRBD1. The CDR3 nucleotides are TGTGCCAGCAGCTATGGGACAGGGATGGAGACCCAGTACTTC. Protein product: CASSYGTGMETQYF.